These 11 T cell receptor beta chains were all obtained from the same sample, sequenced in a study of OX40 agonist ivuxolimab in advanced cancers. Assay used: immunoSEQ multiplex PCR; TCRdb lists only in-frame clones, some missing. The sample lists tens of thousands of clones, roughly 80% occurring once. This material consisted of CD4+ or CD8+ T cells sorted from blood, taken in a trial of the OX40 agonist ivuxolimab. The receptors here all came from an adult with an advanced solid tumor such as melanoma, head and neck, liver or kidney cancer.

V and J are TRBV27 and TRBJ2-5; D is perhaps TRBD2 (6 bases). This CDR3 has 16 amino acids. The V gene's germline CDR1 is MNHEY and CDR2 SMNVEV (reference sequence). V was pared by 7 bases and J by 4 bases, with 22 bases between. The CDR3 loop is CASMGPAGPGGETQYF. Here the CDR3 DNA reads TGTGCCAGCATGGGGCCGGCGGGGCCTGGGGGAGAGACCCAGTACTTC.

The table lists this clone with a count of one. The rearrangement uses TRBV21-1 and TRBJ2-1; TRBD2 was called by the table and not checked on the DNA. TRBV21-1 is labeled a pseudogene. This CDR3 has 21 residues. The CDR3, as DNA: TGTGCCAGCAGCAAAGGCTCCTCTGGGAGCGGGGGCGGCCGTTCCTACAATGAGCAGTTCTTC. As protein: CASSKGSSGSGGGRSYNEQFF.

The CDR3 protein is CATSRDNSPTYEQYF. The CDR3, as DNA: TGTGCCACCAGCAGAGATAATTCTCCCACCTACGAGCAGTACTTC. The chain links TRBV15 to TRBJ2-7, with D unclear. Per germline, CDR1 LNHNV and CDR2 YYDKDF (reference sequence). The CDR3 runs 15 residues. The V end lost 0 bases, the J end lost 2 bases, and 11 bases lay between the germline ends.

The chain carries TRBV5-1 and TRBJ2-5; weak D call: TRBD2 (5 bases). Germline CDR1 is SGHRS and CDR2 is YFSETQ. This CDR3 is built from 16 residues. The V end lost 4 bases, the J end lost 4 bases, and 20 bases lay between the germline ends. The CDR3 loop reads CASSTLGGGTGETQYF. For the CDR3, the DNA is TGCGCCAGCAGCACTCTAGGAGGTGGAACGGGAGAGACCCAGTACTTC. The full variable domain, completed using reference TRBV5-1 and TRBJ2-5, is KAGVTQTPRYLIKTRGQQVTLSCSPISGHRSVSWYQQTPGQGLQFLFEYFSETQRNKGNFPGRFSGRQFSNSRSEMNVSTLELGDSALYLCASSTLGGGTGETQYFGPGTRLLVL.

A few counts support this clone. The rearrangement uses TRBV4-1 and TRBJ2-6; D gene ambiguous. Trimming stripped 0 bases from V and 3 bases from J, with 9 bases between. Germline assignment: CDR1 MGHRA and CDR2 YSYEKL. This CDR3 region has 16 residues. CDR3 DNA: TGCGCCAGCAGCCAAGACATGGGAATTGGGGCCAACGTCCTGACTTTC. Encoded protein: CASSQDMGIGANVLTF.

The CDR3 coding sequence is TGTGCCAGCAGTTTTTTGGGAGGGGCCTTCAGGCCCTATGGCTACACCTTC. It is translated as CASSFLGGAFRPYGYTF. The rearrangement uses TRBV28 and TRBJ1-2; D is possibly TRBD1 (5 bases). The CDR3 has 17 amino acids. Trimming stripped 3 bases from V and 4 bases from J, with 21 bases between. Germline CDR1 reads MDHEN; CDR2 reads SYDVKM.

The chain has TRBV10-3 and TRBJ2-2, with D possibly being TRBD1 or TRBD2 (5 bases each). Germline CDR1 ENHRY, CDR2 SYGVKD. The ends were cut back, 11 bases at V and 7 bases at J, with 23 bases in the middle. This CDR3 contains 15 residues. CDR3 residues: CAVAYGMGELGELFF. Here the CDR3 DNA reads TGTGCCGTAGCCTACGGGATGGGGGAGCTCGGGGAGCTGTTTTTT.

This CDR3 reads CASSSPRADYYGYTF. The CDR3 nucleotides read TGTGCCAGCAGTTCCCCTCGGGCAGACTACTATGGCTACACCTTC. This sequence joins TRBV6-5 and TRBJ1-2; D remains ambiguous. There are 15 residues in the CDR3. With 4 bases removed from V and 3 bases from J, the gap between germline ends came to 15 bases. Germline V CDR1 and CDR2: MNHEY, SVGAGI.

The chain recombines TRBV30 with TRBJ1-6; possibly TRBD1 for D (5 bases). V lost 0 bases to trimming and J lost 7 bases, with 10 bases between them. Looked up from germline, CDR1 is GTSNPN and CDR2 is SVGIG (reference sequence). This CDR3 contains 14 residues. CDR3 bases: TGTGCCTGGAGTGTGTGGGGGAGGAATTCACCCCTCCACTTT. Translation: CAWSVWGRNSPLHF.

The genes are TRBV19 and TRBJ1-2; a weak D match, TRBD1 (6 bases). V shed 5 bases and J shed 8 bases, with 15 bases lying between them. The CDR3 has 13 amino acids. In germline, CDR1 is LNHDA, CDR2 SQIVND (reference sequence). The CDR3 protein is CASSPQGRRGYTF. In DNA, the CDR3 is TGTGCCAGTAGTCCCCAGGGGCGGCGGGGCTACACCTTC.

This clone was picked up one time. V is TRBV14 and J is TRBJ1-2; perhaps TRBD1 as D (6 bases). V was clipped by 4 bases and J by 4 bases, with 10 bases between them. From germline, CDR1 is SGHDN and CDR2 FVKESK. The CDR3 runs to 13 residues. The CDR3 DNA follows: TGTGCCAGCAGCCGGGGACAACTCTATGGCTACACCTTC. This encodes CASSRGQLYGYTF.